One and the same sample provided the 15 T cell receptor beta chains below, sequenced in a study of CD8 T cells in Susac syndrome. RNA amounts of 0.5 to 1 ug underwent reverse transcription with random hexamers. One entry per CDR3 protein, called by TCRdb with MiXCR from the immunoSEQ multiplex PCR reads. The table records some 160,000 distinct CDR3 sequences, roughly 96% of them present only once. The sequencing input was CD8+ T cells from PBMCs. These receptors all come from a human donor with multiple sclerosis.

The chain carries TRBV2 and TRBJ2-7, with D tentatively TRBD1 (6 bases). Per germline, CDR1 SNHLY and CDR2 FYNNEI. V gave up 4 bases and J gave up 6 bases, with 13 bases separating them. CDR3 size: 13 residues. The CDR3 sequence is CASSGTVSGEQYF. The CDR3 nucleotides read TGTGCCAGCAGTGGGACAGTGTCTGGCGAGCAGTACTTC. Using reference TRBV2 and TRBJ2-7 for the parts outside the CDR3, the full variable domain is EPEVTQTPSHQVTQMGQEVILRCVPISNHLYFYWYRQILGQKVEFLVSFYNNEISEKSEIFDDQFSVERPDGSNFTLKIRSTKLEDSAMYFCASSGTVSGEQYFGPGTRLTVT.

This chain's CDR3 is CASSYRAGGTDTQYF. CDR3 sequence (DNA): TGTGCCAGCAGTTACCGGGCAGGGGGCACAGATACGCAGTATTTT. V usage is TRBV27 and J usage is TRBJ2-3; TRBD1 might be the D (6 bases). This CDR3 has 15 amino acids. Trimming cost V 4 bases and J 1 base, with 12 bases left between them. CDR1 is MNHEY, CDR2 SMNVEV, per germline (reference sequence).

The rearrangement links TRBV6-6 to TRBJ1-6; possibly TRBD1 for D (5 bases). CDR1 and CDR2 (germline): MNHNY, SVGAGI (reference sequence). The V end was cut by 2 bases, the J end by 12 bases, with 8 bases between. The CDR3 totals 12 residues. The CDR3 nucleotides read TGTGCCAGCAGTTACGTCGACAGACCCCTCCACTTT. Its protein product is CASSYVDRPLHF.

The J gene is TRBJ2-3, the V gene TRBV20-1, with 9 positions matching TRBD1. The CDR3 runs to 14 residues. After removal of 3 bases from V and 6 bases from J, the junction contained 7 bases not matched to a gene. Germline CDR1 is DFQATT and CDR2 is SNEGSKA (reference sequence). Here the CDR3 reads CSASRDRVVDTQYF. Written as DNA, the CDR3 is TGCAGTGCTAGCCGGGACAGGGTCGTTGATACGCAGTATTTT.

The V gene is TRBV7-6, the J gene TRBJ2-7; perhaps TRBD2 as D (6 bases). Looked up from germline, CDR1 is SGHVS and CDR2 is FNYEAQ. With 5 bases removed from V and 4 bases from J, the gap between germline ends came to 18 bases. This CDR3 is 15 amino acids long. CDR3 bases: TGTGCCAGCAGCCGAGGTGGAGGGAATAGGTACGAGCAGTACTTC. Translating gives CASSRGGGNRYEQYF.

The CDR3 reads CASSDSGTPEAFF. CDR3 DNA sequence: TGTGCCAGCAGTGATTCAGGGACCCCTGAAGCTTTCTTT. The chain couples TRBV2 to TRBJ1-1, with D possibly being TRBD1 (5 bases). The CDR3 totals 13 residues. With 3 bases removed from V and 6 bases from J, the gap between germline ends came to 11 bases. CDR1 is SNHLY, CDR2 FYNNEI, per germline.

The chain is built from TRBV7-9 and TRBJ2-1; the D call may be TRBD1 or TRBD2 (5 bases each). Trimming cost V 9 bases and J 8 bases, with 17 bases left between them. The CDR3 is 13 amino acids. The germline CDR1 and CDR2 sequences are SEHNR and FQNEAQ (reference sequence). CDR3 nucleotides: TGTGCCAGTAATTGGGGCAGACTATATGAGCAGTTCTTC. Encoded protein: CASNWGRLYEQFF.

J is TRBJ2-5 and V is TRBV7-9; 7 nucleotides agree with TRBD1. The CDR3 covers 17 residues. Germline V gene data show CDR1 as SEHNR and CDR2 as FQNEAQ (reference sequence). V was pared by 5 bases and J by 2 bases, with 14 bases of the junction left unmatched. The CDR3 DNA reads TGTGCCAGCAGCACATACAAGACAGGGCCGACTCAAGAGACCCAGTACTTC. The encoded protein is CASSTYKTGPTQETQYF. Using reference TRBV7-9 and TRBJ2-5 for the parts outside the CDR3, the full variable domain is DTGVSQNPRHKITKRGQNVTFRCDPISEHNRLYWYRQTLGQGPEFLTYFQNEAQLEKSRLLSDRFSAERPKGSFSTLEIQRTEQGDSAMYLCASSTYKTGPTQETQYFGPGTRLLVL.

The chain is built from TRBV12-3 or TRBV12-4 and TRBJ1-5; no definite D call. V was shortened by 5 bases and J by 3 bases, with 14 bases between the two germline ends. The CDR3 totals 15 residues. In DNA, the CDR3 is TGTGCCAGCAGTGCCAGCATATCTCCCAATCAGCCCCAGCATTTT. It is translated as CASSASISPNQPQHF.

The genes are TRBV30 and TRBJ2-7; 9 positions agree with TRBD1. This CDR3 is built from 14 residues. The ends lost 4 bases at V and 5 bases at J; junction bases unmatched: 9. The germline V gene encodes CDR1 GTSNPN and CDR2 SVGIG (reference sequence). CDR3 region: CAWTTGTGLNEQYF. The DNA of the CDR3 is TGTGCCTGGACAACCGGGACAGGGCTCAACGAGCAGTACTTC.

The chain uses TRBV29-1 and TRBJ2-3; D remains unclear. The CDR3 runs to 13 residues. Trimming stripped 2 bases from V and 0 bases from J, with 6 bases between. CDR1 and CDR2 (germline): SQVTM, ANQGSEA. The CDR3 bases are TGCAGCGTTGAATTGCTCAGCACAGATACGCAGTATTTT. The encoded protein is CSVELLSTDTQYF.

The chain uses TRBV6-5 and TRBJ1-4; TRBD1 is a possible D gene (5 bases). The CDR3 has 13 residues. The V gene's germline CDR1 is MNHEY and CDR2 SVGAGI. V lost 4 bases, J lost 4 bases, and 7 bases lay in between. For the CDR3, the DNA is TGTGCCAGCAGTTGGGGGATTAATGAAAAACTGTTTTTT. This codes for CASSWGINEKLFF.

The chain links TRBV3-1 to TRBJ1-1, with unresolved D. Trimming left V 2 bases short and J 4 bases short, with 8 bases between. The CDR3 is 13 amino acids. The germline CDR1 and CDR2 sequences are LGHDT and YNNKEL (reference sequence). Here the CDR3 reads CASSQWPTTEAFF. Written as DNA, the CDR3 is TGTGCCAGCAGCCAATGGCCAACCACTGAAGCTTTCTTT.

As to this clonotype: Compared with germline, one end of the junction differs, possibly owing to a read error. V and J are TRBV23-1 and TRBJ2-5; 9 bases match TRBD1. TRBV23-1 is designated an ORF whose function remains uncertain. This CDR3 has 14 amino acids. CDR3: CVSSQGQGLETQYF. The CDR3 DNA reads TGCGTCAGCAGTCAGGGACAGGGCTTAGAGACCCAGTACTTC.

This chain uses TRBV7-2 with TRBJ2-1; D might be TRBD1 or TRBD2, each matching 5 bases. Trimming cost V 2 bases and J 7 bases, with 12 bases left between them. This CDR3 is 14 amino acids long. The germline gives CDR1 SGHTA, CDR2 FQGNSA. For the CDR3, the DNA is TGTGCCAGCAGCTTAAGGGCAGGGAGTAATGAGCAGTTCTTC. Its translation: CASSLRAGSNEQFF.